This TCR beta chain was retrieved from a study of cytomegalovirus exposure and HLA in healthy donors. 13 Jbeta primers and 60 Vbeta primers were used for the PCR. Libraries were prepared by immunoSEQ multiplex PCR; TCRdb keeps only in-frame clonotypes and omits some of them. The sample has around 200,000 clones, around 77% seen once. About this clone itself: Its antigen remains unidentified.

V was pared by 5 bases and J by 0 bases, with 10 bases between. Germline values: CDR1 SGHTA, CDR2 FQGTGA. This CDR3 region has 14 residues. Study-wide findings and caveats: Most sequenced TCRs were rare (though some public TCRs occurred in many donors). Earlier analysis yielded a pattern in which most TCR beta V segments were productive about 90% or about 30% of the time. With high specificity and sensitivity, the classifier reportedly diagnosed cytomegalovirus status. Later genetic work tied a missense DCLRE1C variant to beta-chain V and J trimming.

Sequences were obtained from PBMCs. The chain couples TRBV7-3 to TRBJ1-1, with D maybe TRBD1 (6 bases). The TCR sequence derives from a young woman in good health and CMV-seronegative. In DNA form, the CDR3 reads TGTGCCAGCAGCCCCGCAGGGGTGAACACTGAAGCTTTCTTT. Translation gives CASSPAGVNTEAFF. Supplemented by reference TRBV7-3 and TRBJ1-1, the full variable domain reads GAGVSQTPSNKVTEKGKYVELRCDPISGHTALYWYRQSLGQGPEFLIYFQGTGAADDSGLPNDRFFAVRPEGSVSTLKIQRTERGDSAVYLCASSPAGVNTEAFFGQGTRLTVV.